A single sample is the source of the 27 T cell receptor beta chains below, sequenced in a study of identical twins. TCRdb re-called the 5' RACE reads with MiXCR, one entry per CDR3 protein. The sample lists about 530,000 distinct CDR3 sequences, roughly 15% occurring once. The sample was also linked to a second study, of yellow fever vaccine responses in identical twins.

Source material: CD4+ T cells sorted from blood. The receptors derive from a woman aged 18-29 years in good health.

This clonotype showed up many times. The chain couples TRBV12-3 or TRBV12-4 to TRBJ1-6, with D tentatively TRBD1 (6 bases). V was trimmed by 3 bases and J by 7 bases, leaving 13 bases between them. This CDR3 is built from 15 residues. CDR3 bases: TGTGCCAGCAGTTTCTCGTGGCAGGGGAATTCACCCCTCCACTTT. Its translation is CASSFSWQGNSPLHF.

The rearrangement joins TRBV15 to TRBJ2-2; D is uncertain. The CDR3 length is 13 residues. V was trimmed by 4 bases and J by 3 bases, leaving 6 bases between them. CDR1 and CDR2 (germline): LNHNV, YYDKDF (reference sequence). The CDR3 is CATSKAYTGELFF. The DNA of the CDR3 is TGTGCCACCAGCAAAGCCTACACCGGGGAGCTGTTTTTT.

V usage is TRBV10-3 and J usage is TRBJ2-3; possibly TRBD1 for D (6 bases). V was trimmed by 2 bases and J by 0 bases, leaving 9 bases between them. The germline V gene encodes CDR1 ENHRY and CDR2 SYGVKD. The CDR3 totals 15 residues. DNA of the CDR3: TGTGCCATCAGTGAGAGGACAGCTAGCACAGATACGCAGTATTTT. It encodes CAISERTASTDTQYF.

CDR3 bases: TGCGCCAGCAGCTCTCTGAGGGGGTTTAATGAGCAGTTCTTC. Translating it yields CASSSLRGFNEQFF. The chain carries TRBV5-1 and TRBJ2-1, with D possibly being TRBD1 (6 bases). Germline loops: CDR1 SGHRS, CDR2 YFSETQ. CDR3 length: 14 residues. The V gene lost 3 bases and the J gene lost 7 bases, with 14 bases spanning the gap.

The chain uses TRBV2 and TRBJ2-2, with 7 positions matching TRBD1. Germline loops: CDR1 SNHLY, CDR2 FYNNEI. Trimming took 5 bases from V and 3 from J; bases not matched to a gene: 9. The length of the CDR3 is 16 residues. CDR3 bases: TGTGCCAGCAGTCATCGGACAGGAAGGGACACCGGGGAGCTGTTTTTT. The encoded protein is CASSHRTGRDTGELFF.

The J gene is TRBJ1-5, the V gene TRBV6-1; no firm D call. CDR3 length: 15 residues. From germline, CDR1 is MNHNS and CDR2 SASEGT. Trimming shortened V by 1 base and J by 7 bases, and 14 bases separated the two germline ends. The CDR3 loop reads CASSEVGQVGQPQHF. The CDR3 DNA reads TGTGCCAGCAGTGAAGTGGGCCAGGTGGGACAGCCCCAGCATTTT.

This chain links TRBV9 with TRBJ1-2; D is uncertain. The CDR3 is 11 residues long. Between the trimmed V and J ends, which lost 1 base and 13 bases, there was a span of 11 bases. CDR1 is SGDLS, CDR2 YYNGEE, per germline. The CDR3 sequence is CASSVIGAITF. In DNA, the CDR3 is TGTGCCAGCAGCGTAATCGGTGCGATCACCTTC.

In its sample, this clonotype was seen a few times. This chain joins TRBV19 and TRBJ2-5, with 9 positions matching TRBD2. V trimming: 1 base; J trimming: 5 bases; junction bases outside the gene matches: 11. There are 17 residues in the CDR3. Germline-derived CDR1 and CDR2 are LNHDA and SQIVND (reference sequence). The CDR3 loop is CASSIVPSTSGVETQYF. The DNA for the CDR3 is TGTGCCAGTAGTATAGTTCCCTCGACTAGCGGAGTGGAGACCCAGTACTTC.

V gene TRBV20-1 combines with J gene TRBJ2-2, with TRBD2 matching over 8 bases. The CDR3 has 14 amino acids. Per the germline V gene, CDR1 is DFQATT and CDR2 is SNEGSKA (reference sequence). Trimming took 3 bases from V and 2 from J; bases not matched to a gene: 2. CDR3 loop: CSASGGVNTGELFF. In DNA, the CDR3 is TGCAGTGCTAGCGGGGGGGTAAACACCGGGGAGCTGTTTTTT.

For the CDR3, the DNA is TGTGCCACCGGAAGGCAGGTTGGGCCGGATACGCAGTATTTT. Its protein product is CATGRQVGPDTQYF. The J gene is TRBJ2-3, the V gene TRBV15; D call uncertain. Trimming took off 8 bases at V and 6 bases at J, with 18 bases between the two ends. The CDR3 covers 14 residues. Looked up from germline, CDR1 is LNHNV and CDR2 is YYDKDF (reference sequence).

This chain links TRBV7-9 with TRBJ1-5, with TRBD1 as a possible D gene (6 bases). The germline V and J ends were trimmed by 1 base and 5 bases, with 12 bases remaining between them. Looked up from germline, CDR1 is SEHNR and CDR2 is FQNEAQ (reference sequence). The CDR3 contains 15 residues. The CDR3 DNA is TGTGCCAGCAGCTTAGGTTCTGGGGGGCATCAGCCCCAGCATTTT. This translates into CASSLGSGGHQPQHF.

This clonotype was recorded a few times. The chain has TRBV4-1 and TRBJ2-3; no definite D call. This CDR3 has 13 residues. Germline V gene data show CDR1 as MGHRA and CDR2 as YSYEKL. Trimming shortened V by 0 bases and J by 4 bases, and 5 bases separated the two germline ends. The CDR3 region has the DNA TGCGCCAGCAGCCAAGATTTCGCAGATACGCAGTATTTT. Its protein product is CASSQDFADTQYF.

This clonotype has a handful of counts. The V gene is TRBV4-2, the J gene TRBJ2-7; D perhaps matches TRBD1 (7 bases). CDR1 and CDR2 from the germline V gene are LGHNA and YNFKEQ. This CDR3 comprises 14 residues. V lost 3 bases, J lost 6 bases, and 15 bases lay in between. The CDR3 sequence: CASSQGRGVFEQYF. Written as DNA, the CDR3 is TGTGCCAGCAGCCAGGGCAGGGGGGTTTTCGAGCAGTACTTC.

Regarding this clonotype: This may arise from a read error, as a much more abundant clone is one base away. This chain joins TRBV5-1 and TRBJ2-5, with a tentative D call TRBD2 (5 bases). The CDR3 loop spans 13 amino acids. CDR1 SGHRS and CDR2 YFSETQ come from the germline V gene. The CDR3 reads CASCLDSLETQYF. CDR3 DNA: TGCGCCAGCTGCTTGGACTCCTTGGAGACCCAGTACTTC.

The chain uses TRBV14 and TRBJ2-1; 10 bases align to TRBD2. Looked up from germline, CDR1 is SGHDN and CDR2 is FVKESK. The CDR3 is made up of 18 amino acids. V shed 4 bases and J 0 bases; nucleotides not matched to a gene: 9. The DNA of the CDR3 is TGTGCCAGCAGCCTTCGGACTAGCGGATTCAGCTCCTACAATGAGCAGTTCTTC. Protein sequence: CASSLRTSGFSSYNEQFF.

This chain uses TRBV12-3 or TRBV12-4 with TRBJ2-1; 12 bases fit TRBD2. The CDR3 has 15 residues. The J segment lost 9 bases and the V segment lost 5 bases, leaving 8 bases of the junction unmatched. The CDR3 bases are TGTGCCAGCAGTGCGACTAGCGGGGGTCGGTTTGAGCAGTTCTTC. Encoded protein: CASSATSGGRFEQFF.

A few counts support this clonotype. CDR3 nucleotide sequence: TGTGCCAGCATCCTTGGGGGAGTCGGGGAGCTGTTTTTT. It translates to CASILGGVGELFF. This sequence joins TRBV11-2 and TRBJ2-2; D is possibly TRBD1 or TRBD2 (5 bases each). CDR3 size: 13 residues. The V gene's germline CDR1 is SGHAT and CDR2 FQNNGV. V was cut by 7 bases and J by 7 bases, with 13 bases left in between. Variable domain in full (rest from reference TRBV11-2 and TRBJ2-2): EAGVAQSPRYKIIEKRQSVAFWCNPISGHATLYWYQQILGQGPKLLIQFQNNGVVDDSQLPKDRFSAERLKGVDSTLKIQPAKLEDSAVYLCASILGGVGELFFGEGSRLTVL.

The chain carries TRBV6-1 and TRBJ2-3; D perhaps matches TRBD2 (6 bases). Germline V gives CDR1 MNHNS, CDR2 SASEGT. The CDR3 runs to 14 residues. V dropped 3 bases and J dropped 6 bases, with 13 bases sitting between them. CDR3 DNA: TGTGCCAGCAGTGAGGGGGGAAGCGGGGATACGCAGTATTTT. Translating gives CASSEGGSGDTQYF.

This clonotype was seen a handful of times. The V gene is TRBV24-1, the J gene TRBJ2-1; maybe TRBD1 (6 bases). The length of the CDR3 is 14 residues. V was cut by 2 bases and J by 13 bases, with 17 bases left in between. Germline V gives CDR1 KGHDR, CDR2 SFDVKD. Written as DNA, the CDR3 is TGTGCCACCAGTGATTCCCACAGGGTGAGGGAACAGTTCTTC. Its translation: CATSDSHRVREQFF.

This rearrangement joins TRBV7-6 to TRBJ2-1; D unclear. Looked up from germline, CDR1 is SGHVS and CDR2 is FNYEAQ. V dropped 5 bases and J dropped 2 bases, with 10 bases sitting between them. This CDR3 is 14 amino acids long. CDR3 coding DNA: TGTGCCAGCAGCGGTGGTATCACCTACAATGAGCAGTTCTTC. Amino acid sequence: CASSGGITYNEQFF.

This clonotype occurred a few times. The rearrangement links TRBV7-9 to TRBJ2-7; 10 bases agree with TRBD1. This CDR3 has 15 residues. V lost 5 bases to trimming and J lost 4 bases; unmatched junction nucleotides: 8. The germline gives CDR1 SEHNR, CDR2 FQNEAQ (reference sequence). The CDR3 loop is CASSRGTGDRYEQYF. Written as DNA, the CDR3 is TGTGCCAGCAGCCGGGGGACAGGGGATAGGTACGAGCAGTACTTC.

This rearrangement joins TRBV7-9 to TRBJ2-3; 9 positions match TRBD2. The CDR3 contains 15 residues. J lost 3 bases, V lost 3 bases, and 4 bases had no gene match. Germline V gives CDR1 SEHNR, CDR2 FQNEAQ (reference sequence). The CDR3 nucleotides read TGTGCCAGCAGCTTGAACGCGGGGGGGACAGATACGCAGTATTTT. This sequence encodes CASSLNAGGTDTQYF.

This clonotype was recorded a few times. In DNA form, the CDR3 reads TGTGCCAGCAGTGCCGGGACAGGGGTTTTGAATGAGCAGTTCTTC. It codes for CASSAGTGVLNEQFF. This chain uses TRBV12-3 or TRBV12-4 with TRBJ2-1; 10 positions agree with TRBD1. The CDR3 has 15 amino acids. Trimming removed 5 bases from V and 7 bases from J; junction bases left unmatched: 8.

The J gene is TRBJ2-5, the V gene TRBV4-1; no definite D call. This CDR3 has 14 residues. V was clipped by 3 bases and J by 7 bases, with 15 bases between them. Germline CDR1 MGHRA, CDR2 YSYEKL. The CDR3 DNA reads TGCGCCAGCAGCCACCCGACCAACTGGAGGACCCAGTACTTC. This codes for CASSHPTNWRTQYF.

The chain has TRBV12-3 or TRBV12-4 and TRBJ2-2; the D gene is possibly TRBD2 (5 bases). The length of the CDR3 is 13 residues. Trimming stripped 8 bases from V and 7 bases from J, with 14 bases between. CDR3 DNA: TGTGCCAGCTCCCCATCGCGGGTCGGGGAGCTGTTTTTT. This sequence encodes CASSPSRVGELFF.

This clonotype was seen a few times. The chain links TRBV4-1 to TRBJ2-5; 7 bases align to TRBD2. CDR1 and CDR2 from the germline V gene are MGHRA and YSYEKL. J was trimmed by 4 bases and V by 4 bases; bases with no gene match: 9. The CDR3 loop spans 15 amino acids. The CDR3 region has the DNA TGCGCCAGCAGCCCCCCCTCGACGGGAGGAGAGACCCAGTACTTC. Translated, it gives CASSPPSTGGETQYF.

This clonotype appeared a few times. The chain links TRBV20-1 to TRBJ2-1, with D possibly being TRBD1 (6 bases). The germline V gene has CDR1 DFQATT and CDR2 SNEGSKA (reference sequence). V lost 1 base and J lost 3, with 19 bases in between. The CDR3 sequence is 17 residues long. The CDR3 sequence: CSARGGGQISIYNEQFF. The CDR3 DNA is TGCAGTGCTAGAGGGGGCGGACAGATTAGTATCTACAATGAGCAGTTCTTC.